This T cell receptor (beta chain) originates from a study of OX40 agonist ivuxolimab in advanced cancers. Study details: Patients with prior anti-PD-1, anti-PD-L1 or anti-CTLA-4 therapy were eligible; less than 50% had some.

V lost 3 bases and J lost 1, with 7 bases in between. There are 15 residues in the CDR3. CDR1 is MDHEN and CDR2 is SYDVKM in the germline V gene. Assay used: immunoSEQ multiplex PCR; TCRdb lists only in-frame clones, some missing. The sample shows about 48,000 clones, around nine tenths of them seen only once. This chain joins TRBV28 and TRBJ2-6; D remains unclear. Material: CD4+ or CD8+ T cells sorted from blood, obtained in a trial of the OX40 agonist ivuxolimab. This TCR came from an adult with an advanced solid tumor such as melanoma, head and neck, liver or kidney cancer. The CDR3 sequence: CASSFSVSGANVLTF. The DNA of the CDR3 is TGTGCCAGCAGTTTCAGCGTGTCTGGGGCCAACGTCCTGACTTTC. Together with reference TRBV28 and TRBJ2-6, the CDR3 gives the full variable domain: DVKVTQSSRYLVKRTGEKVFLECVQDMDHENMFWYRQDPGLGLRLIYFSYDVKMKEKGDIPEGYSVSREKKERFSLILESASTNQTSMYLCASSFSVSGANVLTFGAGSRLTVL.